This is a list of T cell receptor beta chains from one sample in a study of early T cells in non-severe SARS-CoV-2 infection. One entry per CDR3 protein, called by TCRdb with MiXCR from the 5' RACE reads. This sample has about 29,000 distinct CDR3 sequences, with 4.5% found just once. The sample consisted of whole blood. The source of these receptors is an adult who was a healthcare worker with PCR-confirmed SARS-CoV-2 infection or an uninfected control (not recorded which). Both conserved end residues are part of each CDR3.

V gene,CDR3 protein
TRBV12-3/TRBV12-4,CASSPVQNSNQPQHF
TRBV5-1,CASSLRLSYEQYF
TRBV6-2/TRBV6-3,CASMLAGASTDTQYF
TRBV11-2,CASSLDRKVGTGTYEQYF
TRBV5-4,CASSRQGTNTEAFF
TRBV10-3,CAISDQAGQSDEQFF
TRBV12-3/TRBV12-4,CASARNTEAFF
TRBV2,CASRIDRYTDTQYF
TRBV11-2,CASSLGPYPGQGQYF
TRBV9,CASSVLPGQGSSEQYF
TRBV2,CASTAGSFPDTQYF
TRBV12-3/TRBV12-4,CAASKRGGSNTGELFF
TRBV5-1,CASSTGTGVNYGYTF
TRBV5-1,CASSFSPGLGTEAFF
TRBV29-1,CSADRGGEETQYF
TRBV30,CAWSVLAGGPNEQFF
TRBV7-6,CASSYEGGTVWYEQYF
TRBV9,CASSLGLAGVEETQYF
TRBV27,CASSPYKRRDTQYF
TRBV11-2,CASSLSGELFF
TRBV5-6,CASSLDPLGDTQYF
TRBV15,CATSRDYRDGLEQYF
TRBV7-6,CASSSTGTQETQYF
TRBV30,CAWSFGGGRGRADTQYF
TRBV7-9,CASSPSTVNTIYF
TRBV12-3/TRBV12-4,CASRHGQGHVFTGELFF
TRBV9,CASSFAGTAIYEQYF
TRBV5-1,CASSFGLAGKSYNEQFF
TRBV3-1,CASSPTSDSYNEQFF
TRBV20-1,CSASPLGKDTQYF
TRBV10-3,CAISESPGGSYNEQFF
TRBV7-8,CASSSGLNTEAFF
TRBV7-2,CASSLEIETSGKTHQQYF
TRBV5-5,CASSLSAGGPWEQYF
TRBV30,CAWSVIGPYEQYF
TRBV28,CASSLGVPHEQYF
TRBV5-1,CASSLVVGANVLTF
TRBV20-1,CSASYRGGEKLFF
TRBV12-3/TRBV12-4,CASSLSRGKPLQIKNIQYF
TRBV7-9,CASSLAPLSGQNYNEQFF
TRBV6-6,CASSRLAGNQETQYF
TRBV6-1,CASSSGQGGGSGYTF
TRBV18,CASSPPGQDNEKLFF
TRBV29-1,CSVEQSTSTDTQYF
TRBV20-1,CSARLAEGHSYNEQFF